This T cell receptor beta chain was observed in a study of regulatory T cells in long-lasting Graves disease. Across the study: Graves' patients who were just diagnosed had used antithyroid drugs for under 3 months. Study-level findings and limits: TRBV28, TRBJ1-2 and TRBJ2-5 emerged as the favored segments in persistent disease. Patients with persistent disease shared 2,741 public clonotypes, outpacing the 966 shared by new patients.

The sample's time point: newly diagnosed GD, antithyroid drugs for less than 3 months. PBMC-derived RNA was used for the TCR library. CDR3 regions were amplified by Arm-PCR using iRepertoire HTBI primers to build TCR beta libraries. TCRdb reanalysed the multiplex PCR reads using MiXCR and keeps one entry per CDR3 protein. The sample consists of more than 450,000 distinct CDR3 sequences, roughly 16% of them appearing once. CDR1 is MDHEN, CDR2 SYDVKM, per germline. This CDR3 spans 16 amino acids. Trimming at V came to 2 bases and at J to 0 bases, leaving 5 bases not matched to a gene. This clonotype was recorded at least ten times. Antigen unknown. This same sample was also taken into another study, of T cells in Graves' hyperthyroidism and ophthalmopathy.

The sequence derives from a man aged 40-50 years with Graves disease. The sequencing used peripheral blood mononuclear cells (PBMCs), collected at new diagnosis, from a patient treated with antithyroid drugs. The rearrangement links TRBV28 to TRBJ2-7; TRBD2 aligns across 9 bases. This chain's CDR3 is CASSLMAGGRSYEQYF. The CDR3 nucleotides read TGTGCCAGCAGTTTAATGGCGGGAGGGCGCTCCTACGAGCAGTACTTC.